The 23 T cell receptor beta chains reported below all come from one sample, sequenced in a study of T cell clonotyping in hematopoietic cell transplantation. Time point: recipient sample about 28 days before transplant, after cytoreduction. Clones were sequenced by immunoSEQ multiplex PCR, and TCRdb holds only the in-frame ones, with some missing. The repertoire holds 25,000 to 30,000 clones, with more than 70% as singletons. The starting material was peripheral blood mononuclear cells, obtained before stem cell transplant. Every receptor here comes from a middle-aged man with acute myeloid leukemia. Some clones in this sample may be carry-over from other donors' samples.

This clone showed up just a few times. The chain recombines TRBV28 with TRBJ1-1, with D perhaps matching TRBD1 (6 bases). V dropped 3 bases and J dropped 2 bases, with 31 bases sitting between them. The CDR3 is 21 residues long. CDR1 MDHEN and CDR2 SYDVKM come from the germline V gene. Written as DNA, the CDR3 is TGTGCCAGCAGTTTTCTTCCGGGGACACGTTTCCCGGGTCGGGGAAACACTGAAGCTTTCTTT. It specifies CASSFLPGTRFPGRGNTEAFF.

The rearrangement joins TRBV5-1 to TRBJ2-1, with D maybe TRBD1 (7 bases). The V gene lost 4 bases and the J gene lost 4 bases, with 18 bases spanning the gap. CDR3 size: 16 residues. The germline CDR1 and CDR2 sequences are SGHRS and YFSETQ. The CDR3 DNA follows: TGCGCCAGCAGCAAGACAGGGCGCGGGGTATACAATGAGCAGTTCTTC. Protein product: CASSKTGRGVYNEQFF.

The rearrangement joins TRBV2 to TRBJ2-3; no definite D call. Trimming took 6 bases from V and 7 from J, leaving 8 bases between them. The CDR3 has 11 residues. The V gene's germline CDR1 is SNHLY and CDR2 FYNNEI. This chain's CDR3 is CASRVTNTQYF. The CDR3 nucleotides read TGTGCCAGCAGGGTGACGAATACGCAGTATTTT.

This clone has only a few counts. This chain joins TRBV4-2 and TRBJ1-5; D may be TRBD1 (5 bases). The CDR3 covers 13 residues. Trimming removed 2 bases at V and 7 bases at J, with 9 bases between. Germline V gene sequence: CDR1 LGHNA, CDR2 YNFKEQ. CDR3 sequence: CASSQLTDQPQHF. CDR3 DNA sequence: TGTGCCAGCAGCCAACTGACAGACCAGCCCCAGCATTTT.

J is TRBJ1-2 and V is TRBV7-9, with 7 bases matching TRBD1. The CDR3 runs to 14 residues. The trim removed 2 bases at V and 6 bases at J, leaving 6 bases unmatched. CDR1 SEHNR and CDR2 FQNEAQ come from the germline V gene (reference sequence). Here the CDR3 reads CASSLPPGTDGYTF. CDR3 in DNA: TGTGCCAGCAGCTTACCCCCAGGGACAGATGGCTACACCTTC. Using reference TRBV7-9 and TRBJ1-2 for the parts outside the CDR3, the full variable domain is DTGVSQNPRHKITKRGQNVTFRCDPISEHNRLYWYRQTLGQGPEFLTYFQNEAQLEKSRLLSDRFSAERPKGSFSTLEIQRTEQGDSAMYLCASSLPPGTDGYTFGSGTRLTVV.

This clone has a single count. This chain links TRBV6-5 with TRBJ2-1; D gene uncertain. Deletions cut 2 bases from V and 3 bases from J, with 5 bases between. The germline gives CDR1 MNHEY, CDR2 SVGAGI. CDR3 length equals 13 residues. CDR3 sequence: CASSYRSYNEQFF. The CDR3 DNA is TGTGCCAGCAGTTACCGAAGCTACAATGAGCAGTTCTTC.

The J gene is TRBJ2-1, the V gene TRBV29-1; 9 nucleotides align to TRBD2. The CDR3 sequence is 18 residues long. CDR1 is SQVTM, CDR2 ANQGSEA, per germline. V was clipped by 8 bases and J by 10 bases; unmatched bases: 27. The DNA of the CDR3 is TGCAGCTGCAAATCTATCGTTGGCGGGAGGGCCCGAACGGGGGAGCAGTTCTTC. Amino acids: CSCKSIVGGRARTGEQFF.

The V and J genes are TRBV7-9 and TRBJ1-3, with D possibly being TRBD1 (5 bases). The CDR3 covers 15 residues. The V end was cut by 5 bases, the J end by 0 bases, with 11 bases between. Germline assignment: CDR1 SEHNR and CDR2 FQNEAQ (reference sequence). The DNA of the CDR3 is TGTGCCAGCAGCGCCAGGACAAACTCTGGAAACACCATATATTTT. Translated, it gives CASSARTNSGNTIYF.

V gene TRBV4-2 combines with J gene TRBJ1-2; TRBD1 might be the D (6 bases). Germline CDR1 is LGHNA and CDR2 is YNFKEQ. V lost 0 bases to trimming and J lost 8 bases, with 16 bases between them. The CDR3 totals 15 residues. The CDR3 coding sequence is TGTGCCAGCAGCCAAGATCCGTCGGGGGCTCGGGGCTACACCTTC. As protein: CASSQDPSGARGYTF.

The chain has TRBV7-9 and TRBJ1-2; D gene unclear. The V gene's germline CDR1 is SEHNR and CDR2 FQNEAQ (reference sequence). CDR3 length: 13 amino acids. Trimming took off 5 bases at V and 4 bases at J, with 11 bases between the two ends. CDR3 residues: CASSIGTLYGYTF. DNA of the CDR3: TGTGCCAGCAGCATCGGCACCCTCTATGGCTACACCTTC.

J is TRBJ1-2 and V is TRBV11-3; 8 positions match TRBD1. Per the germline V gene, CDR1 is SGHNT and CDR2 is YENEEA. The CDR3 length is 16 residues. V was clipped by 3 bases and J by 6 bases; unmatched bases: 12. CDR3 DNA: TGTGCCAGCAGCTTTGGGACAGGTTTGGCTCCGGATGGCTACACCTTC. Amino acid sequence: CASSFGTGLAPDGYTF.

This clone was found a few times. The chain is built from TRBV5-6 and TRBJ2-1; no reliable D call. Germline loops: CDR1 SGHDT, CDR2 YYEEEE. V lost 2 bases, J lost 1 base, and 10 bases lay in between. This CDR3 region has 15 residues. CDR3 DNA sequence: TGTGCCAGCAGCTTTGGGGATCGTTCCTACAATGAGCAGTTCTTC. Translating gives CASSFGDRSYNEQFF.

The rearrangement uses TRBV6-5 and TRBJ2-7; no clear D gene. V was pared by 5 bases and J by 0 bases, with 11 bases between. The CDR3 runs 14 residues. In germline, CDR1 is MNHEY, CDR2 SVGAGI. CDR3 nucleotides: TGTGCCAGCAGTCCCAACGTGGACTCCTACGAGCAGTACTTC. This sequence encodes CASSPNVDSYEQYF.

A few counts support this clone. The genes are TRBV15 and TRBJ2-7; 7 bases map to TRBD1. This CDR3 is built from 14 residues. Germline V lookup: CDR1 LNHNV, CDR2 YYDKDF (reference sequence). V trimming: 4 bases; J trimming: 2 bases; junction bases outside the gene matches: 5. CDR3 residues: CATSKEQGTYEQYF. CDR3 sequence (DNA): TGTGCCACCAGCAAAGAACAGGGGACCTACGAGCAGTACTTC. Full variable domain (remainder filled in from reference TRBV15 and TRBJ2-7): DAMVIQNPRYQVTQFGKPVTLSCSQTLNHNVMYWYQQKSSQAPKLLFHYYDKDFNNEADTPDNFQSRRPNTSFCFLDIRSPGLGDTAMYLCATSKEQGTYEQYFGPGTRLTVT.

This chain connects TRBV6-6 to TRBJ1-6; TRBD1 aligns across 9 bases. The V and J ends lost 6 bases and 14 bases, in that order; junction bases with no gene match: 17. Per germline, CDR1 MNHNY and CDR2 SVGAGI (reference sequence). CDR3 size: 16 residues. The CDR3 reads CASSQGRTGASLALHF. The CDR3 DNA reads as TGTGCCAGCAGCCAGGGAAGGACAGGGGCTTCATTGGCCCTCCACTTT.

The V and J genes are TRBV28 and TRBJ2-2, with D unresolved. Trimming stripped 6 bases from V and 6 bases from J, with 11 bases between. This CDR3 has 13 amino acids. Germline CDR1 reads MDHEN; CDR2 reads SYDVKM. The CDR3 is CASRRDLAGELFF. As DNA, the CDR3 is TGTGCCAGCAGGCGAGACCTAGCCGGGGAGCTGTTTTTT.

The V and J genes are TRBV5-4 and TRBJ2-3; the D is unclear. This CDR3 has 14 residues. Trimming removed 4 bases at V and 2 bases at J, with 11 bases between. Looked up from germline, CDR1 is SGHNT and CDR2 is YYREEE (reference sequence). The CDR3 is CASSPPRTTDTQYF. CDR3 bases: TGTGCCAGCAGCCCTCCCCGCACCACAGATACGCAGTATTTT.

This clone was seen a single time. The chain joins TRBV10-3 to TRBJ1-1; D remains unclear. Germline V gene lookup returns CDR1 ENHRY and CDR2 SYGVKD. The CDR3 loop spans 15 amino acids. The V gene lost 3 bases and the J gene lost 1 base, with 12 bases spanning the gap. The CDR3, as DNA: TGTGCCATCAGTGATTGGCAGAAACAGAACACTGAAGCTTTCTTT. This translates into CAISDWQKQNTEAFF.

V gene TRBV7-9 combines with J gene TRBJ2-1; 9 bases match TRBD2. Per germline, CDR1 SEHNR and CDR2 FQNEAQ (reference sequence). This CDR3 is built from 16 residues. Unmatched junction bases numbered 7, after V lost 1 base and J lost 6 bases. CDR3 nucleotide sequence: TGTGCCAGCAGCTTAGGGCCTAGCGGGGAACGCAATGAGCAGTTCTTC. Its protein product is CASSLGPSGERNEQFF.

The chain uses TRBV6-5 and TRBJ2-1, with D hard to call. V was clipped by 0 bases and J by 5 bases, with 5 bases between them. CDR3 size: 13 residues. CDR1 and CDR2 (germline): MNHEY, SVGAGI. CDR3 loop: CASSYSRDNEQFF. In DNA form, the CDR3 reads TGTGCCAGCAGTTACTCGCGTGACAATGAGCAGTTCTTC.

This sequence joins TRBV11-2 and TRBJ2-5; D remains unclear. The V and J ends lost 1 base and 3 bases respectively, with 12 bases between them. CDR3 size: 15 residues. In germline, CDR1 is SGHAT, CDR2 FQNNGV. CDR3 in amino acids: CASSLVKSGKETQYF. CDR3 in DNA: TGTGCCAGCAGCTTAGTAAAGTCAGGAAAAGAGACCCAGTACTTC.

CDR3 nucleotides: TGTGCCAGCAGCCCCCTAGGCCCCGGAAACACCATATATTTT. It encodes CASSPLGPGNTIYF. The genes are TRBV14 and TRBJ1-3, with D hard to call. The germline CDR1 and CDR2 sequences are SGHDN and FVKESK. CDR3 length: 14 residues. Trimming stripped 4 bases from V and 4 bases from J, with 11 bases between.

The CDR3 DNA is TGTGCCAGCAGCCGGGACAGGGGGCTTGGTAATGAGCAGTTCTTC. As protein: CASSRDRGLGNEQFF. The rearrangement joins TRBV7-6 to TRBJ2-1, with 12 bases matching TRBD1. The CDR3 length is 15 residues. Germline CDR1 SGHVS, CDR2 FNYEAQ. Germline trimming cut 5 bases from V and 7 bases from J; bases unmatched to any gene: 6.